This TCR beta chain was captured by sequencing in a study of shared clonotypes between healthy human individuals. Only in-frame clones appear in the TCRdb table, and some are missing; sequencing was by immunoSEQ multiplex PCR. The table lists some 87,000 clones, almost 70% of them singletons, with approximately 55% in the top ten. This CDR3 comprises 14 residues. The V gene's germline CDR1 is SGHTA and CDR2 FQGTGA. Deletions cut 2 bases from V and 4 bases from J, with 12 bases between. The sample comprised memory CD8+ T cells sorted from blood. Documented subset: CD45RO+ cells pooled with CCR7-negative TemRA cells. The chain is built from TRBV7-3 and TRBJ2-7; tentatively, D is TRBD1 or TRBD2 (5 bases each). The receptor was isolated from a man aged 30-40 years in good health. DNA for the CDR3: TGTGCCAGCAGCTTAGTTGGGGGAGAATACGAGCAGTACTTC. Its translation is CASSLVGGEYEQYF. Full variable domain (outside the CDR3, taken from reference TRBV7-3 and TRBJ2-7): GAGVSQTPSNKVTEKGKYVELRCDPISGHTALYWYRQSLGQGPEFLIYFQGTGAADDSGLPNDRFFAVRPEGSVSTLKIQRTERGDSAVYLCASSLVGGEYEQYFGPGTRLTVT.